The 11 T cell receptor beta chains given below trace back to one sample, sequenced in a study of cytomegalovirus exposure and HLA in healthy donors. TCRdb's copy holds only in-frame clones and misses some; the assay was immunoSEQ multiplex PCR. The table records roughly 260,000 clones, approximately 90% of them present only once. Sequenced input: PBMCs. The receptors were sampled from a man in his late teens or twenties in good health and CMV-seronegative.

This chain connects TRBV6-6 to TRBJ1-1, with D perhaps matching TRBD1 (6 bases). CDR3 length: 15 amino acids. Germline-derived CDR1 and CDR2 are MNHNY and SVGAGI (reference sequence). The germline V and J ends were trimmed by 6 bases and 5 bases, with 19 bases remaining between them. The CDR3 DNA follows: TGTGCCAGCAGGTTACCCGGACAGCCAGATACTGAAGCTTTCTTT. It specifies CASRLPGQPDTEAFF.

This clone was found a few times. The gene calls are TRBV7-9 and TRBJ1-6; a weak D match, TRBD1 (5 bases). V lost 8 bases and J 7 bases, leaving 9 bases between the germline ends. The CDR3 is made up of 12 amino acids. The germline V gene has CDR1 SEHNR and CDR2 FQNEAQ (reference sequence). The CDR3, as DNA: TGTGCCAGCGCCAGGGTGAATTCACCCCTCCACTTT. This encodes CASARVNSPLHF.

This sequence joins TRBV18 and TRBJ1-6; D remains ambiguous. From germline, CDR1 is KGHSH and CDR2 LQKENI. This CDR3 is built from 11 residues. Trimming removed 4 bases from V and 9 bases from J, with 4 bases in between. CDR3 nucleotide sequence: TGTGCCAGCTCACTCGGTTCACCCCTCCACTTT. Amino acid sequence: CASSLGSPLHF. Based on the CDR3 plus reference TRBV18 and TRBJ1-6, the full variable domain is NAGVMQNPRHLVRRRGQEARLRCSPMKGHSHVYWYRQLPEEGLKFMVYLQKENIIDESGMPKERFSAEFPKEGPSILRIQQVVRGDSAAYFCASSLGSPLHFGNGTRLTVT.

The chain employs TRBV5-4 and TRBJ2-2; maybe TRBD2 (5 bases). Trimming took off 4 bases at V and 7 bases at J, with 17 bases between the two ends. The length of the CDR3 is 15 residues. CDR1 SGHNT and CDR2 YYREEE come from the germline V gene (reference sequence). In DNA, the CDR3 is TGTGCCAGCAGCCAAGTTACGGGAAGGGTCGGGGAGCTGTTTTTT. This sequence encodes CASSQVTGRVGELFF.

This clone is a singleton in its sample. The chain carries TRBV9 and TRBJ2-1; 13 bases are shared with TRBD2. CDR1 is SGDLS, CDR2 YYNGEE, per germline. The CDR3 loop spans 15 amino acids. V dropped 4 bases and J dropped 7; count of bases not matched to a gene: 5. The CDR3: CASSLGTSGANEQFF. DNA for the CDR3: TGTGCCAGCAGCCTGGGGACTAGCGGGGCAAATGAGCAGTTCTTC.

The chain uses TRBV4-2 and TRBJ2-1; D call uncertain. Trimming left V 2 bases short and J 5 bases short, with 7 bases between. This CDR3 is 13 amino acids long. Germline CDR1 LGHNA, CDR2 YNFKEQ. CDR3 bases: TGTGCCAGCAGCCAATTTGCAGACAATGAGCAGTTCTTC. Its translation is CASSQFADNEQFF.

The rearrangement links TRBV5-3 to TRBJ1-5, with 9 bases fitting TRBD1. TRBV5-3 is identified as an open reading frame with a role that is uncertain. The CDR3 has 18 amino acids. J lost 1 base, V lost 4 bases, and 12 bases had no gene match. Here the CDR3 reads CARSQHGFGTGSNQPQHF. The DNA of the CDR3 is TGTGCCAGAAGCCAGCATGGGTTTGGGACAGGGAGCAATCAGCCCCAGCATTTT.

This chain links TRBV5-1 with TRBJ1-5; D not resolved. The germline gives CDR1 SGHRS, CDR2 YFSETQ. The CDR3 contains 15 residues. V dropped 2 bases and J dropped 2 bases, with 11 bases sitting between them. CDR3 sequence: CASSFGLEGNQPQHF. The CDR3 DNA sequence: TGCGCCAGCAGCTTCGGACTTGAGGGCAATCAGCCCCAGCATTTT.

In this sample, this clone turned up a few times. The chain combines TRBV18 with TRBJ1-1; D is undetermined. The CDR3 has 12 amino acids. V was trimmed by 6 bases and J by 1 base, leaving 6 bases between them. Looked up from germline, CDR1 is KGHSH and CDR2 is LQKENI. The CDR3 loop is CASSHRNTEAFF. CDR3 in DNA: TGTGCCAGCTCGCATAGGAACACTGAAGCTTTCTTT.

The V and J genes are TRBV5-1 and TRBJ2-2; 9 bases map to TRBD2. Germline V gives CDR1 SGHRS, CDR2 YFSETQ. Trimming took 0 bases from V and 4 from J; bases not matched to a gene: 4. The CDR3 has 16 amino acids. The CDR3 loop is CASSLVAGAITGELFF. The CDR3 DNA reads TGCGCCAGCAGCTTGGTAGCGGGGGCAATCACCGGGGAGCTGTTTTTT.

This sequence joins TRBV7-9 and TRBJ2-5; TRBD2 agrees at 12 bases. The J segment lost 9 bases and the V segment lost 2 bases, leaving 1 base of the junction unmatched. The CDR3 is made up of 13 amino acids. In germline, CDR1 is SEHNR, CDR2 FQNEAQ (reference sequence). The CDR3 DNA sequence: TGTGCCAGCAGCTTACTAGCGGGAGGGTCCCAGTACTTC. Its translation is CASSLLAGGSQYF.